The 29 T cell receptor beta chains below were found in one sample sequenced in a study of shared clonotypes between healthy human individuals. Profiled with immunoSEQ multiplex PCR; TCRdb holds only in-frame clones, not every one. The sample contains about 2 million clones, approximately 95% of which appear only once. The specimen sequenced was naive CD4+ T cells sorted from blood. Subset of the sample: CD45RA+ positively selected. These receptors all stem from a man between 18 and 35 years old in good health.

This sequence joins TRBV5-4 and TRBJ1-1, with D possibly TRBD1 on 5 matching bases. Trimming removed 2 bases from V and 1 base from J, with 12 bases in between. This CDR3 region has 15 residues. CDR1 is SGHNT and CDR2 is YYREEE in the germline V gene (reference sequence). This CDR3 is CASSFPGHPNTEAFF. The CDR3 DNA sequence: TGTGCCAGCAGCTTCCCCGGACACCCGAACACTGAAGCTTTCTTT.

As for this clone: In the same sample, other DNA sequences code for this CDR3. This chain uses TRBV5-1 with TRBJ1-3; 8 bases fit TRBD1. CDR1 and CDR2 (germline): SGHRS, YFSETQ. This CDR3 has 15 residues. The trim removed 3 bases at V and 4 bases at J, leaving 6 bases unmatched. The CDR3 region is CASSSQGAAGNTIYF. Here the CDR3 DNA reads TGCGCCAGCAGCTCCCAGGGGGCAGCGGGAAACACCATATATTTT.

CDR3 sequence: CASSQGASGRDLETQYF. CDR3 nucleotide sequence: TGCGCCAGCAGCCAAGGGGCTAGCGGGAGGGACTTGGAGACCCAGTACTTC. The chain uses TRBV4-1 and TRBJ2-5; TRBD2 matches at 12 bases. The CDR3 runs to 17 residues. The V and J ends lost 1 base and 5 bases, in that order; junction bases with no gene match: 8. CDR1 MGHRA and CDR2 YSYEKL come from the germline V gene.

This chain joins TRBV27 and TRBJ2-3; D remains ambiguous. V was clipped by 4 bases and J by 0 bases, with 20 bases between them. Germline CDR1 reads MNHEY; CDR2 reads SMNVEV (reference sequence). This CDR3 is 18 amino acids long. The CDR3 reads CASSYLGKTGSSTDTQYF. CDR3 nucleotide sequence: TGTGCCAGCAGTTATTTGGGTAAGACTGGGTCTAGCACAGATACGCAGTATTTT.

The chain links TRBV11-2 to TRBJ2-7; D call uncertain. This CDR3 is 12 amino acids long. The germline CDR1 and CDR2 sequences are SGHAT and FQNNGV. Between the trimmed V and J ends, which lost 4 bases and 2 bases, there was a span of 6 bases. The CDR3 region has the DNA TGTGCCAGCAGCTCAGGTGCCTACGAGCAGTACTTC. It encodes CASSSGAYEQYF.

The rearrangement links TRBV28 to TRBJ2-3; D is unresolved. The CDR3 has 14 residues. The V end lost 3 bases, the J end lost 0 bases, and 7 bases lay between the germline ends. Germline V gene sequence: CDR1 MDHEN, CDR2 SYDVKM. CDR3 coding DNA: TGTGCCAGCAGTTTTTCGCGTAGCACAGATACGCAGTATTTT. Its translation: CASSFSRSTDTQYF.

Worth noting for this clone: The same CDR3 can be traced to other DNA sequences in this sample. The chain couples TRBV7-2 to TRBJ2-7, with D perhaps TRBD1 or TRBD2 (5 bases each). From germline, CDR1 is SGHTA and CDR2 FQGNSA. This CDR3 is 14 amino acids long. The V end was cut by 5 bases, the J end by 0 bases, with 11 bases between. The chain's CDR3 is CASSQTGTSYEQYF. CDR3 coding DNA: TGTGCCAGCAGCCAGACCGGGACCTCCTACGAGCAGTACTTC.

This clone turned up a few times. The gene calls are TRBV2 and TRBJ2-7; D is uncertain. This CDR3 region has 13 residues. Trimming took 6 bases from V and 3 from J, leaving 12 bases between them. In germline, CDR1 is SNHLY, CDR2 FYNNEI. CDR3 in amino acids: CASRSDNNYEQYF. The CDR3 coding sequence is TGTGCCAGCAGAAGCGACAACAACTACGAGCAGTACTTC.

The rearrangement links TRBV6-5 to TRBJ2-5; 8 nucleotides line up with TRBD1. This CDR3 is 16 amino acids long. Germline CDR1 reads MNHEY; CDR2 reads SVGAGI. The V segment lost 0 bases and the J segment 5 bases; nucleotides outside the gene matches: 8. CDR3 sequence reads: CASSYSAGGILETQYF. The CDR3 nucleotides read TGTGCCAGCAGTTACTCTGCAGGGGGCATTTTGGAGACCCAGTACTTC.

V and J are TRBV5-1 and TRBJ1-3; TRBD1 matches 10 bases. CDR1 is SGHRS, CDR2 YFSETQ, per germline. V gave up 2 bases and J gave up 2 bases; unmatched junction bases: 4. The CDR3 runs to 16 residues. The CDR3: CASSLTGTGAGNTIYF. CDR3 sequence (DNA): TGCGCCAGCAGCTTAACCGGGACAGGGGCTGGAAACACCATATATTTT.

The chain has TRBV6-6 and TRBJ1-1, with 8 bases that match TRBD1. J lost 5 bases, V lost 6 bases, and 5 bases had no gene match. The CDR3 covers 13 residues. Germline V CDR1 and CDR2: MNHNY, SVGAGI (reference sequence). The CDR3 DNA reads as TGTGCCAGCAGGGACAGGGTTCTAACTGAAGCTTTCTTT. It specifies CASRDRVLTEAFF.

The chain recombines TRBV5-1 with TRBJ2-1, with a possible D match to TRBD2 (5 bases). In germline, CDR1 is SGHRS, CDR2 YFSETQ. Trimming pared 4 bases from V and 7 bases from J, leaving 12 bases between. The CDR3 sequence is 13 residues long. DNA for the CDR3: TGCGCCAGCAGCAGCGGCCCCTTGAATGAGCAGTTCTTC. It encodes CASSSGPLNEQFF.

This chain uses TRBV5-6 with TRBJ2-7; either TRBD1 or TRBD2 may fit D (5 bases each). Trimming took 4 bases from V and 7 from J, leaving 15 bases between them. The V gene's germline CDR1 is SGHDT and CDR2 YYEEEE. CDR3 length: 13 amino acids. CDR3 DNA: TGTGCCAGCAGCCGGGAACAGGTGAGGGAGCAGTACTTC. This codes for CASSREQVREQYF. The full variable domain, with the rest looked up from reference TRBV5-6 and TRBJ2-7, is DAGVTQSPTHLIKTRGQQVTLRCSPKSGHDTVSWYQQALGQGPQFIFQYYEEEERQRGNFPDRFSGHQFPNYSSELNVNALLLGDSALYLCASSREQVREQYFGPGTRLTVT.

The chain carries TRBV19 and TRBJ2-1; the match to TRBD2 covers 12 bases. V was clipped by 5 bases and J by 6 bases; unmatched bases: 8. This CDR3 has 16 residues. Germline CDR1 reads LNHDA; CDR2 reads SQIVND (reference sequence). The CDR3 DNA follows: TGTGCCAGTAGTCCGCTGCTGACTAGCGGGAGCAATGAGCAGTTCTTC. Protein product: CASSPLLTSGSNEQFF. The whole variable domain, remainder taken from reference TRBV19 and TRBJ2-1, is DGGITQSPKYLFRKEGQNVTLSCEQNLNHDAMYWYRQDPGQGLRLIYYSQIVNDFQKGDIAEGYSVSREKKESFPLTVTSAQKNPTAFYLCASSPLLTSGSNEQFFGPGTRLTVL.

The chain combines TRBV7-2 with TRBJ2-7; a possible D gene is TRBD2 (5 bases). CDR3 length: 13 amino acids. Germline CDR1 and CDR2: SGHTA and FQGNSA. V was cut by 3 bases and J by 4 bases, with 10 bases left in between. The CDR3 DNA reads TGTGCCAGCAGCTTCAGCGGACTTTACGAGCAGTACTTC. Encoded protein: CASSFSGLYEQYF.

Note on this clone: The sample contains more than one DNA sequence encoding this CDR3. The CDR3 is CASSRAGQGRYEQYF. CDR3 bases: TGTGCCAGTAGTAGGGCTGGACAGGGTCGCTACGAGCAGTACTTC. This chain connects TRBV19 to TRBJ2-7; 8 nucleotides agree with TRBD1. CDR1 is LNHDA, CDR2 SQIVND, per germline (reference sequence). The trim removed 4 bases at V and 3 bases at J, leaving 8 bases unmatched. CDR3 size: 15 residues.

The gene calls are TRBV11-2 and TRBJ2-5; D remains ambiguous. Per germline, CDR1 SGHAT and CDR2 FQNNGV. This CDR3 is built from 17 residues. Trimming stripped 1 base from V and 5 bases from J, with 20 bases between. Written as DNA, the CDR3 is TGTGCCAGCAGCTTAGTTGGTGGGAAGGGCGAGAGGGAGACCCAGTACTTC. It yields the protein CASSLVGGKGERETQYF. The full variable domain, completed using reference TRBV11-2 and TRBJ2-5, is EAGVAQSPRYKIIEKRQSVAFWCNPISGHATLYWYQQILGQGPKLLIQFQNNGVVDDSQLPKDRFSAERLKGVDSTLKIQPAKLEDSAVYLCASSLVGGKGERETQYFGPGTRLLVL.

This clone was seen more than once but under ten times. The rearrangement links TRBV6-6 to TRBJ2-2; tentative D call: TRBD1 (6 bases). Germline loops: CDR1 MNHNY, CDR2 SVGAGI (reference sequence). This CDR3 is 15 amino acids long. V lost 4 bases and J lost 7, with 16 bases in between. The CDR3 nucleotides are TGTGCCAGCAGTTCGCCCACGATACAGGGCGGGGAGCTGTTTTTT. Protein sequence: CASSSPTIQGGELFF.

The CDR3 spells CASSLKVPGELFF. CDR3 nucleotides: TGTGCCAGCAGCTTAAAAGTACCCGGGGAGCTGTTTTTT. The chain has TRBV7-3 and TRBJ2-2, with no clear D. Trimming took 1 base from V and 6 from J, leaving 6 bases between them. The CDR3 loop spans 13 amino acids. CDR1 is SGHTA, CDR2 FQGTGA, per germline. Based on the CDR3 plus reference TRBV7-3 and TRBJ2-2, the full variable domain is GAGVSQTPSNKVTEKGKYVELRCDPISGHTALYWYRQSLGQGPEFLIYFQGTGAADDSGLPNDRFFAVRPEGSVSTLKIQRTERGDSAVYLCASSLKVPGELFFGEGSRLTVL.

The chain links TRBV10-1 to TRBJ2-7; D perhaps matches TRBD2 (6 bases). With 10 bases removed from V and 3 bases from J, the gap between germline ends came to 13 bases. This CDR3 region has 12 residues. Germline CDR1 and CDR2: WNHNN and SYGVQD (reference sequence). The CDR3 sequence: CATAGRHYEQYF. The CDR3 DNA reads TGCGCCACTGCGGGACGCCACTACGAGCAGTACTTC.

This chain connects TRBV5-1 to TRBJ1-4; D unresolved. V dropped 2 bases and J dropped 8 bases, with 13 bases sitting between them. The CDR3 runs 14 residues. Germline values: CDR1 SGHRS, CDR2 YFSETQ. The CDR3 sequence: CASSFELAGEKLFF. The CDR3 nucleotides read TGCGCCAGCAGCTTTGAACTGGCGGGGGAAAAACTGTTTTTT. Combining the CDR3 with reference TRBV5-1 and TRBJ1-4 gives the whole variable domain KAGVTQTPRYLIKTRGQQVTLSCSPISGHRSVSWYQQTPGQGLQFLFEYFSETQRNKGNFPGRFSGRQFSNSRSEMNVSTLELGDSALYLCASSFELAGEKLFFGSGTQLSVL.

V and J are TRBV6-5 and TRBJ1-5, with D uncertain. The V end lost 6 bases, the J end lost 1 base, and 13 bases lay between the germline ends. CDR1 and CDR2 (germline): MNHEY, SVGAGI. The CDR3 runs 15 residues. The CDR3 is CASSPVTVSNQPQHF. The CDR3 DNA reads TGTGCCAGCAGCCCCGTGACCGTGAGCAATCAGCCCCAGCATTTT.

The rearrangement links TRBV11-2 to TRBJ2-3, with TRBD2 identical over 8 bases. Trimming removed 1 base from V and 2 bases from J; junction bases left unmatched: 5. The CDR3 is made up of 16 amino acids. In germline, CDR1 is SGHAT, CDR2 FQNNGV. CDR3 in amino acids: CASSLGAGRVTDTQYF. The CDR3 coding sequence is TGTGCCAGCAGCTTAGGGGCCGGGAGGGTCACAGATACGCAGTATTTT.

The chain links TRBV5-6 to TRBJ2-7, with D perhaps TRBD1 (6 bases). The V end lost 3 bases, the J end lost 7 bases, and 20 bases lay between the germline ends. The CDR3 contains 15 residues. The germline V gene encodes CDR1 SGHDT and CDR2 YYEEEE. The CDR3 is CASSWGRDNLWEQYF. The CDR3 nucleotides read TGTGCCAGCAGCTGGGGCCGGGACAACCTCTGGGAGCAGTACTTC.

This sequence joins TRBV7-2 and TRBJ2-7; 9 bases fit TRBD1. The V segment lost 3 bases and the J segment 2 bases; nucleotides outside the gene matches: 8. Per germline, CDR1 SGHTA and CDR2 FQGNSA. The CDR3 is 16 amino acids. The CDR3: CASSFIGTGWAYEQYF. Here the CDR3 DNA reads TGTGCCAGCAGCTTTATCGGGACAGGGTGGGCCTACGAGCAGTACTTC.

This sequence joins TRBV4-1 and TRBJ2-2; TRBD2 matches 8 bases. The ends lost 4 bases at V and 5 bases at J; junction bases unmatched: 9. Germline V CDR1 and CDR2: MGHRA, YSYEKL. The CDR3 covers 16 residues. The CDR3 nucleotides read TGCGCCAGCAGCCGCTCGGGACTAGTAGGTACCGGGGAGCTGTTTTTT. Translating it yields CASSRSGLVGTGELFF.

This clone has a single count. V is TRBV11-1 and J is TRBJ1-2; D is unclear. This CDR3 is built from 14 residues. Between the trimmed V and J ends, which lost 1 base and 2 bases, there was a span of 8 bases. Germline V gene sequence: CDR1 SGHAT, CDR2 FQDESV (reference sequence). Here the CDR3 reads CASSLGTGNYGYTF. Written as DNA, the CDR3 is TGTGCCAGCAGCTTAGGAACGGGAAACTATGGCTACACCTTC.

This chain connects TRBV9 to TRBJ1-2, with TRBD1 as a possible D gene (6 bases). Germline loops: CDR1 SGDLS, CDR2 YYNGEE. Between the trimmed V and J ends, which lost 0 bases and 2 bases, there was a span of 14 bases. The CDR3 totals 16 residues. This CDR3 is CASSVGAGQGNYGYTF. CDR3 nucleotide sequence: TGTGCCAGCAGCGTAGGGGCAGGCCAGGGGAACTATGGCTACACCTTC.

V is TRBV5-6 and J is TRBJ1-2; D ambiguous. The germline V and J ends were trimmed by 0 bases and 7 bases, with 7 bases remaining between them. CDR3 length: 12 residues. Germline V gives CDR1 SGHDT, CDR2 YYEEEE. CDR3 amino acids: CASSLEGPGYTF. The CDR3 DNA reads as TGTGCCAGCAGCTTGGAGGGTCCTGGCTACACCTTC.